The present TCR beta chain was sequenced within a study of blood T cell repertoires in COVID-19. In the study overall: PBMCs, B-cell-depleted T cells, or T cells provided the cDNA or gDNA that made up the material.

TCRdb's table, derived via immunoSEQ multiplex PCR, lists solely in-frame clones and lacks some. The sample consists of 100,000 or so clones, around 81% of them appearing once. V lost 0 bases, J lost 2 bases, and 17 bases lay in between. Germline loops: CDR1 SGHDN, CDR2 FVKESK. This CDR3 contains 19 residues. The source material was peripheral blood. This sequence originates from a man aged 60-69 years with acute or convalescent COVID-19. The chain joins TRBV14 to TRBJ2-6; maybe TRBD1 (5 bases). This CDR3 reads CASSQEWSQGGAGANVLTF. As DNA, the CDR3 is TGTGCCAGCAGCCAAGAGTGGTCTCAGGGCGGCGCTGGGGCCAACGTCCTGACTTTC.